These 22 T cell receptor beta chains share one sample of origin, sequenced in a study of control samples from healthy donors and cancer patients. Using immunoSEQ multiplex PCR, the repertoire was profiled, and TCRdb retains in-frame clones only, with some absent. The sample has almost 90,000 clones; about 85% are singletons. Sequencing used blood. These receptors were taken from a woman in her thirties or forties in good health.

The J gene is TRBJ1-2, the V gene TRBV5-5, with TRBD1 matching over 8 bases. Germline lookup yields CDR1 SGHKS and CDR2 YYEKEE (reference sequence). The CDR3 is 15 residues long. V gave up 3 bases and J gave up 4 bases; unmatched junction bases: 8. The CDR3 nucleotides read TGTGCCAGCAGCTGGGGGGGACAGGTGGTCTATGGCTACACCTTC. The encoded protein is CASSWGGQVVYGYTF.

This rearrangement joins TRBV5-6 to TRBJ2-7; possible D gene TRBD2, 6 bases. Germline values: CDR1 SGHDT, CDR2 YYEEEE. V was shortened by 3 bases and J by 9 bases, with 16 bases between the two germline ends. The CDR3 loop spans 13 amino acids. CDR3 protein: CASSSGSGGRQYF. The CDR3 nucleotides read TGTGCCAGCAGCTCCGGGTCCGGGGGACGGCAGTACTTC.

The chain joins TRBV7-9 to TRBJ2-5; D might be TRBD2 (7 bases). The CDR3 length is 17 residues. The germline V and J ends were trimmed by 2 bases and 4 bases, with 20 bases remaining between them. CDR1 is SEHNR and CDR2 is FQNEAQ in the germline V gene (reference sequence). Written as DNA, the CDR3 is TGTGCCAGCAGCTTACCTACTGGGAGGGGGGCAAGAGAGACCCAGTACTTC. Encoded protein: CASSLPTGRGARETQYF.

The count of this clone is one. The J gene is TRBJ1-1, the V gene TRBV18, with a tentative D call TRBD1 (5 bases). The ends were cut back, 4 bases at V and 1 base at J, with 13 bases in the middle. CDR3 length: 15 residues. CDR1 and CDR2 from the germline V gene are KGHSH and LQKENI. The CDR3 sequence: CASSLTGSGNTEAFF. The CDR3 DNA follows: TGTGCCAGCTCACTAACAGGATCGGGGAACACTGAAGCTTTCTTT.

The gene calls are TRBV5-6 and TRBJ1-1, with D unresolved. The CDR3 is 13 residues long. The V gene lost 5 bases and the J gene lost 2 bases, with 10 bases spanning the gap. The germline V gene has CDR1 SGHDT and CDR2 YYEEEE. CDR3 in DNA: TGTGCCAGCAGGACCGGGCTCAACACTGAAGCTTTCTTT. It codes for CASRTGLNTEAFF.

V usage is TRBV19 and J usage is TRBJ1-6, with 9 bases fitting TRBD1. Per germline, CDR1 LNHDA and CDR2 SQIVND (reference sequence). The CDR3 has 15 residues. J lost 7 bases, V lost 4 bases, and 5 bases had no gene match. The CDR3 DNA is TGTGCCAGTAGTACAGGACAGGGGCCCAATTCACCCCTCCACTTT. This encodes CASSTGQGPNSPLHF.

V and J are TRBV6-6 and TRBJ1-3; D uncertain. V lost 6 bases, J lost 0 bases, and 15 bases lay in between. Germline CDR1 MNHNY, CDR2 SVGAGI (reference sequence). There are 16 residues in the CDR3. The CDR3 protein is CASSNEHAGSGNTIYF. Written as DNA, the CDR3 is TGTGCCAGCAGCAATGAGCATGCCGGCTCTGGAAACACCATATATTTT.

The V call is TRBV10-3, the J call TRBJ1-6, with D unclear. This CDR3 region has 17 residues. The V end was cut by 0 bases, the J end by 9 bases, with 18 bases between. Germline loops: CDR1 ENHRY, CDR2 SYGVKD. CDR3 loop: CAISESPLTQSPSPLHF. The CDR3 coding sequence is TGTGCCATCAGTGAGTCACCCCTAACCCAAAGCCCTTCACCCCTCCACTTT.

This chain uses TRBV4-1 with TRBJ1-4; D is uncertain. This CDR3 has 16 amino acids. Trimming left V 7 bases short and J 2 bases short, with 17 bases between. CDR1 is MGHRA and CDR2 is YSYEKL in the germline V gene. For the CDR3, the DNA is TGCGCCAGCACCGAAGGAAAGGGCCGGACTAATGAAAAACTGTTTTTT. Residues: CASTEGKGRTNEKLFF.

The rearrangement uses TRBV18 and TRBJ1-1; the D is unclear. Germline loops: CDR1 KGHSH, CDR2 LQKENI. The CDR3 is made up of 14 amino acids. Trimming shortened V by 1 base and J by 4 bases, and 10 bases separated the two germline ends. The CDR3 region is CASSPQGFGTEAFF. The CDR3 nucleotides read TGTGCCAGCTCACCACAGGGTTTTGGCACTGAAGCTTTCTTT.

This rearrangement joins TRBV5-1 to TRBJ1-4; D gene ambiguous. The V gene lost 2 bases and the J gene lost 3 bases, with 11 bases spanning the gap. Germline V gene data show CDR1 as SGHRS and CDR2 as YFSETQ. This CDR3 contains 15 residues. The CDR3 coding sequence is TGCGCCAGCAGCTTCTCTAGGGCCCCTAATGAAAAACTGTTTTTT. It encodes CASSFSRAPNEKLFF.

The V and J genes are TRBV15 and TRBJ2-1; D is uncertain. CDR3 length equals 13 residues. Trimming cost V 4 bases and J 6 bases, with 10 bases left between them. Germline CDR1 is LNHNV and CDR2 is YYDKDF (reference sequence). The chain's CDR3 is CATSIFVPNEQFF. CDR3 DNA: TGTGCCACCAGCATCTTCGTCCCCAATGAGCAGTTCTTC.

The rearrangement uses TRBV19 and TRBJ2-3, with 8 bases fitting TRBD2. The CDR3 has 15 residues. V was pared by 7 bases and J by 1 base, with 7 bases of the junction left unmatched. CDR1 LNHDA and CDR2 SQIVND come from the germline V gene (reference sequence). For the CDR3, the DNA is TGTGCCAGTACTAGGAGTAGCGGGGGCACAGATACGCAGTATTTT. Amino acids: CASTRSSGGTDTQYF.

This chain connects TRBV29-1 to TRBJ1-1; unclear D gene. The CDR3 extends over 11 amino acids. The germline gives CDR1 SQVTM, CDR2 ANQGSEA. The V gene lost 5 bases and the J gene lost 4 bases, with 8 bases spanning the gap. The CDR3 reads CSVLRSTEAFF. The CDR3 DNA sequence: TGCAGCGTTCTTAGGAGCACTGAAGCTTTCTTT.

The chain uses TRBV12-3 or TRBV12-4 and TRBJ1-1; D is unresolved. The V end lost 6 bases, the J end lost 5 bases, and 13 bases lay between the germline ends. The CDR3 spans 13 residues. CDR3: CASRGSLETEAFF. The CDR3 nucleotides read TGTGCCAGCAGGGGATCCCTGGAGACTGAAGCTTTCTTT.

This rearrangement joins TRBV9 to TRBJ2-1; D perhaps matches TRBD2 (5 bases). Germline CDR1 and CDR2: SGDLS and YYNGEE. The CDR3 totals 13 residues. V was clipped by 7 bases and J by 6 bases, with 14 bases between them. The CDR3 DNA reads TGTGCCAGCGGGAGAGACATTGGCAATGAGCAGTTCTTC. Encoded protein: CASGRDIGNEQFF.

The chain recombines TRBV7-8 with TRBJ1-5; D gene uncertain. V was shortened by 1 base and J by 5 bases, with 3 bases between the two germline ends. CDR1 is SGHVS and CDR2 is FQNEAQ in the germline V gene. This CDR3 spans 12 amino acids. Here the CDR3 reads CASSLVDQPQHF. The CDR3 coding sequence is TGTGCCAGCAGCTTAGTAGATCAGCCCCAGCATTTT.

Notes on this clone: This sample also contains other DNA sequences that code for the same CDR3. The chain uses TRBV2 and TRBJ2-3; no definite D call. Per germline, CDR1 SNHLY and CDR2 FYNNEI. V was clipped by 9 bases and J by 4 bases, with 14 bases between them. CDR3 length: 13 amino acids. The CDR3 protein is CASRADLADTQYF. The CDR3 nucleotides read TGTGCCAGTAGGGCGGACCTTGCAGATACGCAGTATTTT.

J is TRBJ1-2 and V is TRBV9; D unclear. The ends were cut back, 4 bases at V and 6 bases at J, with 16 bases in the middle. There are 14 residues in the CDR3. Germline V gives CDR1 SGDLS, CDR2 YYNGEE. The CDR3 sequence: CASSPSVATDGYTF. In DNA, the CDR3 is TGTGCCAGCAGCCCGTCAGTTGCGACGGATGGCTACACCTTC.

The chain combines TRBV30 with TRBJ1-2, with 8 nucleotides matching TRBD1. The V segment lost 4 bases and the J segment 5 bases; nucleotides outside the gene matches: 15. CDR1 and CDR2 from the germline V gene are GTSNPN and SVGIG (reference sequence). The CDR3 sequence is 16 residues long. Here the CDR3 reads CAWTQPTGGLGYGYTF. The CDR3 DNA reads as TGTGCCTGGACCCAACCCACAGGGGGATTAGGATATGGCTACACCTTC. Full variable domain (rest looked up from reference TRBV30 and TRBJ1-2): SQTIHQWPATLVQPVGSPLSLECTVEGTSNPNLYWYRQAAGRGLQLLFYSVGIGQISSEVPQNLSASRPQDRQFILSSKKLLLSDSGFYLCAWTQPTGGLGYGYTFGSGTRLTVV.

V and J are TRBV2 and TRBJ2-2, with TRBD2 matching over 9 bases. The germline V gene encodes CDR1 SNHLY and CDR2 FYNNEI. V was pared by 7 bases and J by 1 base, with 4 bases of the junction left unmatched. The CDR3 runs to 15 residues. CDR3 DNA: TGTGCCAGCACGAAAGCGGGGGGGAACACCGGGGAGCTGTTTTTT. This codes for CASTKAGGNTGELFF.

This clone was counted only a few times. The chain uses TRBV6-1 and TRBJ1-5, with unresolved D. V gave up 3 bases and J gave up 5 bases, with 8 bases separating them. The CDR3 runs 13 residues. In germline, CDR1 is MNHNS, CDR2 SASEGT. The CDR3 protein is CASSEGKHQPQHF. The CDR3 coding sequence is TGTGCCAGCAGTGAGGGTAAACATCAGCCCCAGCATTTT.